This entry lists 26 T cell receptor beta chains sequenced from one sample in a study of T cell responses to AZD1222 COVID-19 vaccine. Here immunoSEQ multiplex PCR was the method, and the copy in TCRdb shows in-frame clones only, minus some. The table has approximately 150,000 clones, about nine tenths seen once. Sequencing was performed on peripheral blood, taken on day 0 of AZD1222 vaccination. The receptors here all came from an adult in good health.

The genes are TRBV3-1 (or the pseudogene TRBV3-2) and TRBJ1-3; D might be TRBD1 (5 bases). From germline, CDR1 is LGHDT and CDR2 YNNKEL (reference sequence). V lost 1 base, J lost 4 bases, and 11 bases lay in between. This CDR3 has 15 residues. The CDR3 nucleotides read TGTGCCAGCAGCCAAGGAAGGGGAACAGGAAACACCATATATTTT. Protein product: CASSQGRGTGNTIYF.

This CDR3 reads CASSYQGSYEQYF. CDR3 in DNA: TGTGCCAGCAGTTATCAGGGTTCCTACGAGCAGTACTTC. This chain uses TRBV6-2 or TRBV6-3 with TRBJ2-7, with a tentative D call TRBD1 (5 bases). Trimming shortened V by 3 bases and J by 1 base, and 7 bases separated the two germline ends. This CDR3 comprises 13 residues. Germline V gene data show CDR1 as MNHEY and CDR2 as SVGEGT.

The chain employs TRBV4-1 and TRBJ1-3, with TRBD1 as a possible D gene (5 bases). CDR1 MGHRA and CDR2 YSYEKL come from the germline V gene. V lost 2 bases to trimming and J lost 0 bases, with 11 bases between them. This CDR3 contains 16 residues. The DNA for the CDR3 is TGCGCCAGCAGCCAAATCGGGGGGAGCTCTGGAAACACCATATATTTT. Encoded protein: CASSQIGGSSGNTIYF.

The chain joins TRBV25-1 to TRBJ1-6, with D possibly TRBD1 on 5 matching bases. The germline V gene encodes CDR1 MGHDK and CDR2 SYGVNS. This CDR3 spans 15 amino acids. The ends were cut back, 5 bases at V and 4 bases at J, with 12 bases in the middle. The CDR3 sequence is CASSPPGAYNSPLHF. The CDR3 region has the DNA TGTGCCAGCAGTCCCCCCGGGGCATATAATTCACCCCTCCACTTT.

The gene calls are TRBV5-1 and TRBJ2-7; D remains unclear. This CDR3 has 11 amino acids. V lost 4 bases and J 2 bases, leaving 4 bases between the germline ends. The V gene's germline CDR1 is SGHRS and CDR2 YFSETQ. The CDR3 DNA reads TGCGCCAGCAGCGGAGCCTACGAGCAGTACTTC. It translates to CASSGAYEQYF.

V usage is TRBV3-1 (or the pseudogene TRBV3-2) and J usage is TRBJ2-5; TRBD2 aligns across 11 bases. The V gene end was trimmed by 2 bases and the J gene end by 3 bases; junction bases not matched to a gene: 5. Germline values: CDR1 LGHDT, CDR2 YNNKEL (reference sequence). This CDR3 is built from 16 residues. The CDR3 region is CASSQPGLADKETQYF. In DNA, the CDR3 is TGTGCCAGCAGCCAACCGGGACTAGCGGACAAAGAGACCCAGTACTTC.

The chain employs TRBV12-3 or TRBV12-4 and TRBJ1-2; no definite D call. V gave up 2 bases and J gave up 5 bases, with 9 bases separating them. The CDR3 contains 13 residues. CDR3 in DNA: TGTGCCAGCAGTTTACAGGAGCGGTATGGCTACACCTTC. Its protein is CASSLQERYGYTF.

The chain uses TRBV13 and TRBJ2-4, with unresolved D. Germline values: CDR1 PRHDT, CDR2 FYEKMQ (reference sequence). This CDR3 has 12 amino acids. V lost 3 bases and J lost 8, with 8 bases in between. The CDR3 DNA reads as TGTGCCAGCAGCTTCATGGCAGACATTCAGTACTTC. Translation gives CASSFMADIQYF.

The chain couples TRBV27 to TRBJ2-7, with D unclear. Per germline, CDR1 MNHEY and CDR2 SMNVEV (reference sequence). Trimming cost V 6 bases and J 0 bases, with 9 bases left between them. The CDR3 is made up of 13 amino acids. The CDR3 sequence: CASRPHSSYEQYF. In DNA, the CDR3 is TGTGCCAGCAGGCCACATAGCTCCTACGAGCAGTACTTC.

This chain uses TRBV2 with TRBJ1-4; a weak D match, TRBD1 (5 bases). The germline V gene encodes CDR1 SNHLY and CDR2 FYNNEI. This CDR3 spans 16 amino acids. Trimming removed 4 bases from V and 0 bases from J, with 12 bases in between. The CDR3 is CASSGGTGATNEKLFF. The CDR3, as DNA: TGTGCCAGCAGTGGGGGGACTGGGGCAACTAATGAAAAACTGTTTTTT.

V gene TRBV24-1 combines with J gene TRBJ2-5; 8 bases line up with TRBD1. CDR1 is KGHDR and CDR2 is SFDVKD in the germline V gene. Germline trimming cut 3 bases from V and 3 bases from J; bases unmatched to any gene: 11. There are 17 residues in the CDR3. Written as DNA, the CDR3 is TGTGCCACCAGTGATCGGAGGACAGGGACGGGTAAAGAGACCCAGTACTTC. This codes for CATSDRRTGTGKETQYF.

The chain combines TRBV29-1 with TRBJ2-7; D is perhaps TRBD1 (6 bases). This CDR3 spans 11 amino acids. Germline V gene sequence: CDR1 SQVTM, CDR2 ANQGSEA. V was clipped by 7 bases and J by 6 bases, with 13 bases between them. The CDR3 spells CSAQTGSEQYF. CDR3 coding DNA: TGCAGCGCTCAGACAGGATCCGAGCAGTACTTC.

The chain employs TRBV4-2 and TRBJ1-1, with a tentative D call TRBD1 (6 bases). The CDR3 sequence is 15 residues long. Trimming removed 1 base at V and 1 base at J, with 10 bases between. Germline loops: CDR1 LGHNA, CDR2 YNFKEQ. CDR3 sequence (DNA): TGTGCCAGCAGCCAAGTGGACAGCCGGAACACTGAAGCTTTCTTT. Translation gives CASSQVDSRNTEAFF.

The chain joins TRBV11-2 to TRBJ1-2, with D uncertain. V was cut by 5 bases and J by 4 bases, with 14 bases left in between. The CDR3 runs to 14 residues. CDR1 SGHAT and CDR2 FQNNGV come from the germline V gene. The CDR3 loop reads CASSLSGTAYGYTF. The CDR3 DNA follows: TGTGCCAGCAGCCTATCTGGCACAGCCTATGGCTACACCTTC.

The chain employs TRBV7-9 and TRBJ1-2; D gene ambiguous. Trimming removed 4 bases at V and 6 bases at J, with 15 bases between. The CDR3 length is 14 residues. Germline V gene sequence: CDR1 SEHNR, CDR2 FQNEAQ (reference sequence). The CDR3 region has the DNA TGTGCCAGCAGCTGGGGATTTCTGGAGGATGGCTACACCTTC. Residues: CASSWGFLEDGYTF.

The chain employs TRBV7-9 and TRBJ2-7, with D uncertain. The CDR3 loop spans 14 amino acids. Between the trimmed V and J ends, which lost 4 bases and 1 base, there was a span of 11 bases. CDR1 SEHNR and CDR2 FQNEAQ come from the germline V gene (reference sequence). The CDR3 DNA is TGTGCCAGCAGCTCCCCTTCCCTGTCCTACGAGCAGTACTTC. Protein: CASSSPSLSYEQYF.

This chain connects TRBV6-6 to TRBJ1-2, with 10 bases identical to TRBD1. The CDR3 totals 15 residues. V shed 4 bases, J shed 4 bases, and the junction held 6 bases outside the gene matches. From germline, CDR1 is MNHNY and CDR2 SVGAGI (reference sequence). The CDR3 region has the DNA TGTGCCAGCAGTTTAGGGGACAGGGGCTTCTATGGCTACACCTTC. Translation gives CASSLGDRGFYGYTF.

The rearrangement links TRBV27 to TRBJ2-7; the match to TRBD2 covers 10 bases. The CDR3 totals 14 residues. Losses at the gene ends were 4 bases for V and 4 bases for J; bases not matched to a gene: 4. CDR1 and CDR2 from the germline V gene are MNHEY and SMNVEV (reference sequence). The CDR3 loop reads CASSYSGGNYEQYF. The CDR3 DNA is TGTGCCAGCAGTTATAGCGGGGGGAATTACGAGCAGTACTTC.

The chain has TRBV6-2 or TRBV6-3 and TRBJ2-5, with 7 bases matching TRBD2. V was clipped by 2 bases and J by 5 bases; unmatched bases: 8. Germline V gene lookup returns CDR1 MNHEY and CDR2 SVGEGT. This CDR3 comprises 15 residues. The CDR3 coding sequence is TGTGCCAGCAGTTACACGGGAGGTCCTGGGGAGACCCAGTACTTC. As protein: CASSYTGGPGETQYF.

This clone rates as medium-sized. V usage is TRBV7-3 and J usage is TRBJ2-3; 11 nucleotides agree with TRBD2. V dropped 4 bases and J dropped 2; count of bases not matched to a gene: 5. The CDR3 is 16 residues long. Germline lookup yields CDR1 SGHTA and CDR2 FQGTGA. The CDR3 spells CASSSGLADTTDTQYF. The CDR3 nucleotides are TGTGCCAGCAGCTCGGGACTAGCGGATACCACAGATACGCAGTATTTT.

The genes are TRBV6-2 or TRBV6-3 and TRBJ1-1; 8 nucleotides align to TRBD1. J was trimmed by 5 bases and V by 0 bases; bases with no gene match: 23. The germline CDR1 and CDR2 sequences are MNHEY and SVGEGT. This CDR3 has 21 amino acids. The CDR3: CASSYSITRSYRDRWKTEAFF. CDR3 nucleotide sequence: TGTGCCAGCAGTTACTCGATAACGCGGTCCTACCGGGACAGGTGGAAAACTGAAGCTTTCTTT.

The V gene is TRBV7-2, the J gene TRBJ2-7; D not certain. V lost 2 bases, J lost 5 bases, and 16 bases lay in between. The CDR3 is 15 residues long. The V gene's germline CDR1 is SGHTA and CDR2 FQGNSA. The CDR3, as DNA: TGTGCCAGCAGCTTATCAAGACAAACCGTGCACGAGCAGTACTTC. It encodes CASSLSRQTVHEQYF.

V is TRBV4-1 and J is TRBJ2-7, with 7 bases aligning to TRBD1. The CDR3 is 15 residues long. Trimming removed 1 base from V and 3 bases from J; junction bases left unmatched: 6. Germline V gives CDR1 MGHRA, CDR2 YSYEKL. CDR3 amino acids: CASSQADREVYEQYF. The CDR3 region has the DNA TGCGCCAGCAGCCAAGCCGACAGGGAAGTCTACGAGCAGTACTTC.

The V call is TRBV19, the J call TRBJ1-5; 8 positions agree with TRBD1. The CDR3 extends over 13 amino acids. The V gene end was trimmed by 5 bases and the J gene end by 11 bases; junction bases not matched to a gene: 8. CDR1 is LNHDA and CDR2 is SQIVND in the germline V gene (reference sequence). The CDR3 DNA reads as TGTGCCAGTAGTGCTATATACAGGGGGGCCCAGCATTTT. This gives the protein CASSAIYRGAQHF.

The rearrangement links TRBV21-1 to TRBJ1-5. TRBV21-1 constitutes a pseudogene. This CDR3 region has 17 residues. CDR3 coding DNA: TGTGCCAGCGGACAACCTACGGGGCAATATAGCAATCAGCCCCAGCATTTT. This codes for CASGQPTGQYSNQPQHF.

The gene calls are TRBV9 and TRBJ1-2; a weak D match, TRBD1 (6 bases). The CDR3 contains 13 residues. Germline CDR1 is SGDLS and CDR2 is YYNGEE. V lost 4 bases and J lost 3, with 10 bases in between. The CDR3 here is CASSPGDDYGYTF. The CDR3 region has the DNA TGTGCCAGCAGCCCAGGGGACGACTATGGCTACACCTTC.